The 16 T cell receptor beta chains in this list originate from one sample, sequenced in a study of T-cell reconstitution after alpha-beta-depleted transplantation in children. During its preparation, the TCRbeta library received unique molecular identifiers. TCRdb itself ran the PCR reads through MiXCR, one entry per CDR3 protein. Among approximately 1,000,000 distinct CDR3 sequences listed, roughly 29% were seen once. The sample in question was PBMCs, mostly from graft donor cells, obtained 360 days after TCRalphabeta/CD19-depleted stem cell transplant. Receptor source: a boy in the first two years of life who had a stem cell transplant for SCID, so the T cells may come from the graft donor.

The genes are TRBV20-1 and TRBJ1-2; possibly TRBD1 for D (5 bases). The CDR3 is 13 residues long. Trimming cost V 6 bases and J 8 bases, with 19 bases left between them. Germline V gene data show CDR1 as DFQATT and CDR2 as SNEGSKA (reference sequence). DNA of the CDR3: TGCAGTGCCAAGACAGCTTCTCCGAGGGGCTACACCTTC. Protein sequence: CSAKTASPRGYTF.

The chain uses TRBV29-1 and TRBJ1-1; D is unclear. The CDR3 has 11 amino acids. Trimming pared 7 bases from V and 6 bases from J, leaving 12 bases between. Germline V gene sequence: CDR1 SQVTM, CDR2 ANQGSEA. The CDR3 DNA follows: TGCAGCGCTACCGCGGATCCTGAAGCTTTCTTT. It encodes CSATADPEAFF.

The chain joins TRBV29-1 to TRBJ2-3; possible D gene TRBD2, 7 bases. The CDR3 is made up of 15 amino acids. Germline lookup yields CDR1 SQVTM and CDR2 ANQGSEA. Trimming stripped 6 bases from V and 3 bases from J, with 19 bases between. CDR3 in amino acids: CSVVEGGIRTDTQYF. The DNA for the CDR3 is TGCAGCGTCGTGGAGGGGGGGATACGAACAGATACGCAGTATTTT.

This sequence joins TRBV18 and TRBJ2-7; either TRBD1 or TRBD2 may fit D (6 bases each). The germline V and J ends were trimmed by 3 bases and 1 base, with 13 bases remaining between them. The germline V gene encodes CDR1 KGHSH and CDR2 LQKENI. This CDR3 contains 15 residues. The CDR3 coding sequence is TGTGCCAGCTCACCGATGGGGGGCCCTTCCTACGAGCAGTACTTC. Protein product: CASSPMGGPSYEQYF.

The rearrangement links TRBV6-5 to TRBJ1-2; 9 bases fit TRBD1. The length of the CDR3 is 15 residues. The V gene end was trimmed by 0 bases and the J gene end by 8 bases; junction bases not matched to a gene: 7. Germline V gene lookup returns CDR1 MNHEY and CDR2 SVGAGI. CDR3 nucleotides: TGTGCCAGCAGTTACTCGATGGGACAGGGAGACGGCTACACCTTC. It is translated as CASSYSMGQGDGYTF.

J is TRBJ2-1 and V is TRBV7-2, with 9 bases matching TRBD2. Germline V CDR1 and CDR2: SGHTA, FQGNSA. The J segment lost 0 bases and the V segment lost 1 base, leaving 7 bases of the junction unmatched. The CDR3 has 18 amino acids. The CDR3 sequence is CASSLGSSGGPSYNEQFF. The CDR3, as DNA: TGTGCCAGCAGCTTAGGCTCGAGCGGGGGGCCCTCCTACAATGAGCAGTTCTTC. Based on the CDR3 plus reference TRBV7-2 and TRBJ2-1, the full variable domain is GAGVSQSPSNKVTEKGKDVELRCDPISGHTALYWYRQSLGQGLEFLIYFQGNSAPDKSGLPSDRFSAERTGGSVSTLTIQRTQQEDSAVYLCASSLGSSGGPSYNEQFFGPGTRLTVL.

The chain combines TRBV24-1 with TRBJ2-3; TRBD2 might be the D (6 bases). The CDR3 totals 17 residues. V lost 1 base and J lost 0, with 13 bases in between. The germline V gene has CDR1 KGHDR and CDR2 SFDVKD. Here the CDR3 DNA reads TGTGCCACCAGTGATTTTCTTGGCGGGGCCAGCACAGATACGCAGTATTTT. This codes for CATSDFLGGASTDTQYF.

This clonotype appeared once. The chain carries TRBV12-3 or TRBV12-4 and TRBJ1-2; the match to TRBD1 covers 10 bases. The CDR3 runs 17 residues. J lost 2 bases, V lost 10 bases, and 16 bases had no gene match. CDR3 nucleotide sequence: TGTGCCATTTGGGGACAGGGGTTCCCGGTTAACAACTATGGCTACACCTTC. This gives the protein CAIWGQGFPVNNYGYTF.

The chain carries TRBV20-1 and TRBJ1-1; D perhaps matches TRBD1 (5 bases). Germline V gene lookup returns CDR1 DFQATT and CDR2 SNEGSKA (reference sequence). CDR3 length: 14 residues. Trimming removed 0 bases from V and 6 bases from J, with 14 bases in between. CDR3 in amino acids: CSARDGWGIAEAFF. CDR3 coding DNA: TGCAGTGCTAGAGATGGTTGGGGGATTGCTGAAGCTTTCTTT.

V and J are TRBV6-2 or TRBV6-3 and TRBJ1-1; 7 bases match TRBD1. The germline V gene has CDR1 MNHEY and CDR2 SVGEGT. This CDR3 spans 15 amino acids. The trim removed 2 bases at V and 0 bases at J, leaving 3 bases unmatched. Here the CDR3 reads CASSYATGVNTEAFF. The CDR3 coding sequence is TGTGCCAGCAGTTACGCCACAGGGGTGAACACTGAAGCTTTCTTT.

This clonotype was observed a few times. V is TRBV30 and J is TRBJ1-1, with D unclear. The germline gives CDR1 GTSNPN, CDR2 SVGIG (reference sequence). Trimming took off 2 bases at V and 2 bases at J, with 12 bases between the two ends. This CDR3 region has 14 residues. The CDR3 DNA sequence: TGTGCCTGGAGTATCCGCGGATCTAACACTGAAGCTTTCTTT. This sequence encodes CAWSIRGSNTEAFF.

This clonotype turned up a few times. V is TRBV20-1 and J is TRBJ2-7; a possible D gene is TRBD1 (5 bases). Germline loops: CDR1 DFQATT, CDR2 SNEGSKA (reference sequence). V was cut by 0 bases and J by 2 bases, with 11 bases left in between. The CDR3 covers 14 residues. CDR3 DNA sequence: TGCAGTGCTAGAGATGCAGGGTTAACCTACGAGCAGTACTTC. As protein: CSARDAGLTYEQYF.

This chain uses TRBV20-1 with TRBJ2-3, with TRBD1 as a possible D gene (6 bases). The length of the CDR3 is 14 residues. Trimming removed 6 bases at V and 2 bases at J, with 15 bases between. The germline gives CDR1 DFQATT, CDR2 SNEGSKA (reference sequence). CDR3 nucleotides: TGCAGTGCCATTCGGCAGGGGTTCACAGATACGCAGTATTTT. Amino acids: CSAIRQGFTDTQYF.

This clonotype was counted a few times. The J gene is TRBJ2-7, the V gene TRBV10-3, with unresolved D. V was shortened by 3 bases and J by 4 bases, with 10 bases between the two germline ends. The CDR3 has 13 residues. The germline V gene encodes CDR1 ENHRY and CDR2 SYGVKD. The CDR3 region is CAISEGTHYEQYF. The CDR3 DNA sequence: TGTGCCATCAGTGAAGGAACCCATTACGAGCAGTACTTC.

The V call is TRBV6-5, the J call TRBJ2-7; 13 nucleotides agree with TRBD2. Germline CDR1 is MNHEY and CDR2 is SVGAGI. The CDR3 is made up of 18 amino acids. V trimming: 1 base; J trimming: 2 bases; junction bases outside the gene matches: 8. CDR3 nucleotides: TGTGCCAGCAGTTACTTTACTAGCGGGGGGGCGTTTACCTACGAGCAGTACTTC. It encodes CASSYFTSGGAFTYEQYF.

The V gene is TRBV3-1, the J gene TRBJ2-4; D tentatively reads TRBD1 or TRBD2 (5 bases each). CDR3 length: 19 amino acids. The V gene lost 3 bases and the J gene lost 0 bases, with 21 bases spanning the gap. Germline lookup yields CDR1 LGHDT and CDR2 YNNKEL (reference sequence). The CDR3 nucleotides are TGTGCCAGCAGCCAGCACCTTGGATTGGGACCCATAGCCAAAAACATTCAGTACTTC. It specifies CASSQHLGLGPIAKNIQYF.